The clone carrying this T cell receptor beta chain showed up just once. The CDR3 spans 11 residues. The germline V gene has CDR1 MGHDK and CDR2 SYGVNS. Trimming stripped 8 bases from V and 4 bases from J, with 6 bases between. The entry originates in a study of blood T cell repertoires in COVID-19. Study summary: Acute and convalescent COVID-19 samples came from the United States, Italy and Spain.

Assay used: immunoSEQ multiplex PCR; TCRdb lists only in-frame clones, some missing. Here the sample spans roughly 190,000 clones, around 82% being singletons. The V call is TRBV25-1, the J call TRBJ2-1; D is undetermined. What was sequenced was peripheral blood. The source is a middle-aged man with active or convalescent COVID-19. As DNA, the CDR3 is TGTGCCAGCCAAATTTACAATGAGCAGTTCTTC. Protein: CASQIYNEQFF.